The 25 T cell receptor beta chains below were found in one sample sequenced in a study of blood T cell repertoires in COVID-19. Assay used: immunoSEQ multiplex PCR; TCRdb lists only in-frame clones, some missing. The sample yields 140,000 to 150,000 clones, over 80% seen once. Sequenced material: peripheral blood. The origin of the receptors is a man older than 75 with acute or convalescent COVID-19.

The chain links TRBV19 to TRBJ1-5, with D perhaps TRBD1 (6 bases). This CDR3 has 15 residues. V was clipped by 6 bases and J by 4 bases, with 16 bases between them. Germline CDR1 is LNHDA and CDR2 is SQIVND (reference sequence). CDR3 in amino acids: CASRGGGVGNQPQHF. The CDR3 nucleotides are TGTGCCAGTAGAGGGGGAGGGGTGGGAAATCAGCCCCAGCATTTT. Filled out from reference TRBV19 and TRBJ1-5, the complete variable domain reads DGGITQSPKYLFRKEGQNVTLSCEQNLNHDAMYWYRQDPGQGLRLIYYSQIVNDFQKGDIAEGYSVSREKKESFPLTVTSAQKNPTAFYLCASRGGGVGNQPQHFGDGTRLSIL.

CDR3 region: CASSRSGAAEAFF. The CDR3 bases are TGTGCCAGCAGTCGGTCAGGGGCCGCTGAAGCTTTCTTT. The chain uses TRBV28 and TRBJ1-1; weak D call: TRBD1 (6 bases). This CDR3 comprises 13 residues. Trimming stripped 5 bases from V and 6 bases from J, with 13 bases between. CDR1 and CDR2 (germline): MDHEN, SYDVKM.

The rearrangement joins TRBV28 to TRBJ1-4, with TRBD1 as a possible D gene (5 bases). This CDR3 is built from 12 residues. CDR1 is MDHEN, CDR2 SYDVKM, per germline. V was shortened by 4 bases and J by 5 bases, with 5 bases between the two germline ends. The CDR3 DNA reads TGTGCCAGCAGTTGGACAAATGAAAAACTGTTTTTT. Amino acids: CASSWTNEKLFF.

The chain carries TRBV9 and TRBJ2-3; D is unclear. Between the trimmed V and J ends, which lost 4 bases and 0 bases, there was a span of 12 bases. Per germline, CDR1 SGDLS and CDR2 YYNGEE. This CDR3 is built from 15 residues. The CDR3 DNA reads as TGTGCCAGCAGCCAACGCTGGCGGAGCACAGATACGCAGTATTTT. Translating it yields CASSQRWRSTDTQYF. The full variable domain, with the rest looked up from reference TRBV9 and TRBJ2-3, is DSGVTQTPKHLITATGQRVTLRCSPRSGDLSVYWYQQSLDQGLQFLIQYYNGEERAKGNILERFSAQQFPDLHSELNLSSLELGDSALYFCASSQRWRSTDTQYFGPGTRLTVL.

The chain has TRBV4-2 and TRBJ2-5, with D possibly matching TRBD2 (6 bases). The CDR3 is made up of 15 amino acids. Germline V lookup: CDR1 LGHNA, CDR2 YNFKEQ. V lost 1 base and J 2 bases, leaving 11 bases between the germline ends. CDR3 DNA sequence: TGTGCCAGCAGCCAAGCTTCGAGCGGGCAAGAGACCCAGTACTTC. As protein: CASSQASSGQETQYF.

The chain combines TRBV4-1 with TRBJ1-2; a possible D gene is TRBD1 (6 bases). Germline assignment: CDR1 MGHRA and CDR2 YSYEKL. Trimming took 3 bases from V and 9 from J, leaving 14 bases between them. This CDR3 region has 13 residues. The CDR3 nucleotides are TGCGCCAGCAGCCAGGGGCAGGGGTGGAGCTACACCTTC. It codes for CASSQGQGWSYTF.

The chain combines TRBV28 with TRBJ1-2, with D tentatively TRBD1 (6 bases). V was pared by 2 bases and J by 3 bases, with 13 bases between. This CDR3 comprises 15 residues. Germline V gene lookup returns CDR1 MDHEN and CDR2 SYDVKM. CDR3 sequence: CASSLADRRHYGYTF. The CDR3 bases are TGTGCCAGCAGTTTAGCGGACAGAAGACACTATGGCTACACCTTC.

This clone was observed a single time. The chain couples TRBV19 to TRBJ2-3, with TRBD2 as a possible D gene (6 bases). Germline loops: CDR1 LNHDA, CDR2 SQIVND (reference sequence). V was shortened by 6 bases and J by 6 bases, with 19 bases between the two germline ends. CDR3 length: 15 amino acids. CDR3 bases: TGTGCCAGTAGCCCCGAGGACGGCGGAGGGGATACGCAGTATTTT. Protein: CASSPEDGGGDTQYF.

The chain recombines TRBV29-1 with TRBJ1-4, with 7 bases matching TRBD1. J was trimmed by 0 bases and V by 6 bases; bases with no gene match: 4. CDR1 SQVTM and CDR2 ANQGSEA come from the germline V gene. The CDR3 runs 14 residues. CDR3 DNA: TGCAGCGTGGGGACAGTTGCAACTAATGAAAAACTGTTTTTT. Its protein product is CSVGTVATNEKLFF.

This chain uses TRBV14 with TRBJ2-7, with 12 bases aligning to TRBD2. Germline CDR1 reads SGHDN; CDR2 reads FVKESK. This CDR3 comprises 15 residues. V gave up 3 bases and J gave up 4 bases; unmatched junction bases: 4. The CDR3 DNA reads TGTGCCAGCAGCCATGCTGGACTAGCGGGATACGAGCAGTACTTC. Its protein is CASSHAGLAGYEQYF.

The rearrangement links TRBV3-1 (or the pseudogene TRBV3-2) to TRBJ1-1; D is ambiguous. In germline, CDR1 is LGHDT, CDR2 YNNKEL (reference sequence). Trimming stripped 1 base from V and 4 bases from J, with 10 bases between. The CDR3 extends over 14 amino acids. In DNA form, the CDR3 reads TGTGCCAGCAGCCAAGTTCGAGAGCGCACTGAAGCTTTCTTT. Amino acids: CASSQVRERTEAFF.

The sample holds one count of this clone. The V call is TRBV15, the J call TRBJ2-3, with D unclear. Germline V gene data show CDR1 as LNHNV and CDR2 as YYDKDF (reference sequence). Trimming stripped 8 bases from V and 2 bases from J, with 17 bases between. The CDR3 is 15 residues long. Here the CDR3 reads CATSRVPGFTDTQYF. CDR3 sequence (DNA): TGTGCCACCTCACGGGTACCCGGATTCACAGATACGCAGTATTTT.

V is TRBV28 and J is TRBJ2-1, with 7 bases fitting TRBD1. Germline V gives CDR1 MDHEN, CDR2 SYDVKM. Losses at the gene ends were 1 base for V and 3 bases for J; bases not matched to a gene: 3. This CDR3 has 15 amino acids. Here the CDR3 DNA reads TGTGCCAGCAGTTTATCCAGGGGGTTCTACAATGAGCAGTTCTTC. Protein: CASSLSRGFYNEQFF.

This clone came up once. The chain recombines TRBV10-3 with TRBJ2-3; no definite D call. Trimming cost V 6 bases and J 4 bases, with 17 bases left between them. The germline CDR1 and CDR2 sequences are ENHRY and SYGVKD. CDR3 length: 15 residues. CDR3 residues: CAISAPSQSPDTQYF. The CDR3 nucleotides read TGTGCCATCAGCGCCCCGTCACAATCGCCAGATACGCAGTATTTT.

This clone was detected once. The V call is TRBV7-2, the J call TRBJ1-1, with D perhaps TRBD1 (5 bases). Trimming shortened V by 0 bases and J by 4 bases, and 12 bases separated the two germline ends. CDR3 length: 15 residues. Germline V gene sequence: CDR1 SGHTA, CDR2 FQGNSA. CDR3 amino acids: CASSLAMGLGTEAFF. The CDR3 DNA sequence: TGTGCCAGCAGCTTAGCAATGGGGCTGGGCACTGAAGCTTTCTTT.

The chain recombines TRBV19 with TRBJ2-1; D possibly corresponds to TRBD1 (6 bases). Germline assignment: CDR1 LNHDA and CDR2 SQIVND (reference sequence). V was cut by 1 base and J by 4 bases, with 8 bases left in between. The CDR3 has 14 residues. The CDR3 region is CASSIVGQYNEQFF. CDR3 coding DNA: TGTGCCAGTAGTATAGTCGGACAGTACAATGAGCAGTTCTTC.

The chain is built from TRBV5-1 and TRBJ2-7; the match to TRBD1 covers 7 bases. The length of the CDR3 is 13 residues. The trim removed 3 bases at V and 4 bases at J, leaving 4 bases unmatched. The germline CDR1 and CDR2 sequences are SGHRS and YFSETQ. The CDR3 reads CASSWDSKYEQYF. The CDR3 DNA sequence: TGCGCCAGCAGCTGGGACAGTAAATACGAGCAGTACTTC.

J is TRBJ1-2 and V is TRBV2; 9 bases align to TRBD1. The V segment lost 4 bases and the J segment 8 bases; nucleotides outside the gene matches: 5. The germline gives CDR1 SNHLY, CDR2 FYNNEI. The CDR3 runs 13 residues. CDR3 nucleotide sequence: TGTGCCAGCAGTGCACGGGACAGGGTAGGCTACACCTTC. Its translation is CASSARDRVGYTF.

The rearrangement joins TRBV7-2 to TRBJ1-1; no clear D. Trimming removed 5 bases at V and 7 bases at J, with 14 bases between. Germline V lookup: CDR1 SGHTA, CDR2 FQGNSA. The CDR3 has 13 amino acids. The DNA for the CDR3 is TGTGCCAGCAGCGTATACATCCTTAATGAAGCTTTCTTT. Residues: CASSVYILNEAFF.

This chain links TRBV7-2 with TRBJ1-6; 7 bases fit TRBD1. In germline, CDR1 is SGHTA, CDR2 FQGNSA. This CDR3 spans 13 amino acids. Trimming took 3 bases from V and 10 from J; bases not matched to a gene: 3. CDR3: CASSLGQWSPLHF. The CDR3, as DNA: TGTGCCAGCAGCTTGGGACAGTGGTCACCCCTCCACTTT.

V gene TRBV6-5 combines with J gene TRBJ1-1; 7 bases are a match to TRBD1. V lost 6 bases to trimming and J lost 4 bases; unmatched junction nucleotides: 8. Germline assignment: CDR1 MNHEY and CDR2 SVGAGI. The CDR3 length is 14 residues. The CDR3 nucleotides are TGTGCCAGCAGGTATGAGACAGGGACCACTGAAGCTTTCTTT. Its protein product is CASRYETGTTEAFF.

The J gene is TRBJ2-1, the V gene TRBV30, with 8 bases fitting TRBD2. The trim removed 2 bases at V and 7 bases at J, leaving 10 bases unmatched. The CDR3 totals 15 residues. CDR1 and CDR2 (germline): GTSNPN, SVGIG (reference sequence). The CDR3 DNA reads TGTGCCTGGAGTAGGTTTAGCGGGACTTTGAATGAGCAGTTCTTC. It codes for CAWSRFSGTLNEQFF.

The chain employs TRBV14 and TRBJ2-5, with 13 bases matching TRBD2. The V gene's germline CDR1 is SGHDN and CDR2 FVKESK. The CDR3 length is 17 residues. Unmatched junction bases numbered 5, after V lost 1 base and J lost 3 bases. CDR3: CASSQAKGLAGEETQYF. The CDR3 coding sequence is TGTGCCAGCAGCCAAGCTAAAGGACTAGCGGGAGAAGAGACCCAGTACTTC. Combining the CDR3 with reference TRBV14 and TRBJ2-5 gives the whole variable domain EAGVTQFPSHSVIEKGQTVTLRCDPISGHDNLYWYRRVMGKEIKFLLHFVKESKQDESGMPNNRFLAERTGGTYSTLKVQPAELEDSGVYFCASSQAKGLAGEETQYFGPGTRLLVL.

CDR3 sequence: CAISDLTGVGHEQYF. The CDR3 coding sequence is TGTGCCATCAGTGATCTGACAGGGGTTGGACACGAGCAGTACTTC. The V gene is TRBV10-3, the J gene TRBJ2-7; 8 nucleotides agree with TRBD1. Germline lookup yields CDR1 ENHRY and CDR2 SYGVKD. Trimming took 3 bases from V and 5 from J; bases not matched to a gene: 9. This CDR3 comprises 15 residues.

The V and J genes are TRBV7-2 and TRBJ2-1, with 10 positions matching TRBD1. After removal of 5 bases from V and 6 bases from J, the junction contained 7 bases not matched to a gene. The CDR3 runs to 15 residues. Looked up from germline, CDR1 is SGHTA and CDR2 is FQGNSA. The CDR3 loop reads CASSQGGTGVNEQFF. The CDR3, as DNA: TGTGCCAGCAGCCAAGGCGGGACAGGGGTCAATGAGCAGTTCTTC.